This T cell receptor (beta chain) derives from a study of blood T cell repertoires in COVID-19. The CDR3 sequence is 15 residues long. CDR1 is MDHEN, CDR2 SYDVKM, per germline. V lost 6 bases and J 7 bases, leaving 18 bases between the germline ends. This table comes from immunoSEQ multiplex PCR, and its TCRdb copy is limited to in-frame clones, with some not included. In the table there are more than 200,000 clones, around nine tenths of which are singletons. This chain connects TRBV28 to TRBJ1-4; a possible D gene is TRBD1 (6 bases). This clonotype was obtained from an older woman with COVID-19, enrolled during active disease. The sequencing sample was made of peripheral blood. CDR3 amino acids: CASSPSWGGFEKLFF. DNA of the CDR3: TGTGCCAGCAGCCCCAGTTGGGGGGGCTTTGAAAAACTGTTTTTT. Full variable domain (outside the CDR3, taken from reference TRBV28 and TRBJ1-4): DVKVTQSSRYLVKRTGEKVFLECVQDMDHENMFWYRQDPGLGLRLIYFSYDVKMKEKGDIPEGYSVSREKKERFSLILESASTNQTSMYLCASSPSWGGFEKLFFGSGTQLSVL.